These T cell receptor beta chains were read from a single sample in a study of vaccination effects on CD4 cells after COVID-19. Assay: immunoSEQ multiplex PCR; the TCRdb copy retains only in-frame clones and omits some. The sample has some 17,000 clones, 76% seen once. Their target antigens are unknown. The input for sequencing was CD4+ T cells from PBMCs cultured with SARS-CoV-2 spike peptides, taken after COVID-19 vaccination. Every receptor here comes from a human donor who had a prior SARS-CoV-2 infection. Both conserved end residues are part of each CDR3. Each record gives: V gene, clone size, D gene, J gene, CDR3 DNA, CDR3 protein. A D gene is named only where the DNA matches it firmly. Size is omitted from some rows. Given values are once, few, many or a class for expanded clones.

V: TRBV19; size: .; D: .; J: TRBJ2-1; DNA: TGTGCCAGTAGTATTTATGAAGAGCAGTTCTTC; CDR3: CASSIYEEQFF
V: TRBV11-3; size: .; D: .; J: TRBJ2-2; DNA: TGTGCCAGCAGCTTAGGTGGGGGAGAGAACACCGGGGAGCTGTTTTTT; CDR3: CASSLGGGENTGELFF
V: TRBV5-1; size: .; D: .; J: TRBJ2-5; DNA: TGCGCCAGCAGCGGACGAGGGGGCCGGGGGGAGACCCAGTACTTC; CDR3: CASSGRGGRGETQYF
V: TRBV24-1; size: once; D: TRBD1; J: TRBJ1-1; DNA: TGTGCCACCAGTGATTCACCGGGACAGGGTGGATTCACTGAAGCTTTCTTT; CDR3: CATSDSPGQGGFTEAFF
V: TRBV3-1/TRBV3-2; size: .; D: TRBD1; J: TRBJ1-2; DNA: TGTGCCAGCAGCGGACCGGGACAGGATGGCTACACCTTC; CDR3: CASSGPGQDGYTF
V: TRBV7-2; size: .; D: TRBD1; J: TRBJ2-1; DNA: TGTGCCAGCAGCTTAGGGGACAGGGTTGTGAGGGAGCAGTTCTTC; CDR3: CASSLGDRVVREQFF
V: TRBV3-1/TRBV3-2; size: .; D: TRBD2; J: TRBJ2-3; DNA: TGTGCCAGCAGCCAGTACTCTCTCGGCTCGACTAGCGGGCGGGGGGGCACAGATACGCAGTATTTT; CDR3: CASSQYSLGSTSGRGGTDTQYF
V: TRBV30; size: .; D: .; J: TRBJ1-3; DNA: TGTGCCTGGAGTGTAATTGGTCTCGGACAGTCTGGAAACACCATATATTTT; CDR3: CAWSVIGLGQSGNTIYF
V: TRBV7-2; size: .; D: .; J: TRBJ2-2; DNA: TGTGCCAGCAGTTACAGAGAGGGGGAGCTGTTTTTT; CDR3: CASSYREGELFF
V: TRBV7-3; size: few; D: TRBD1; J: TRBJ1-2; DNA: TGTGCCAGCAGCCCCACAGGGGGCTATGGCTACACCTTC; CDR3: CASSPTGGYGYTF
V: TRBV7-8; size: .; D: .; J: TRBJ2-7; DNA: TGTGCCAGCAGCCCTAAGCAGTGGTACGAGCAGTACTTC; CDR3: CASSPKQWYEQYF
V: TRBV5-6; size: .; D: TRBD1; J: TRBJ1-1; DNA: TGTGCCAGCAGCTTTGTCAGGGGGCAGGGAACTTTCTTT; CDR3: CASSFVRGQGTFF
V: TRBV24-1; size: once; D: .; J: TRBJ2-3; DNA: TGTGCCACCAGTGACCCCCGGGTAACAGATACGCAGTATTTT; CDR3: CATSDPRVTDTQYF
V: TRBV12-5; size: .; D: TRBD2; J: TRBJ2-1; DNA: TGTGCTAGTGGTTTAAGGCTAGCGGGGGTGAATGAGCAGTTCTTC; CDR3: CASGLRLAGVNEQFF
V: TRBV6-5; size: .; D: TRBD2; J: TRBJ2-7; DNA: TGTGCCAGCAGTTACACAGCGGGAGTAGGGGAGAAGTACTTC; CDR3: CASSYTAGVGEKYF
V: TRBV4-2; size: once; D: TRBD2; J: TRBJ2-3; DNA: TGTGCCAGCAGCTCGGGACTAGCGGGGGGGCCCGATACGCAGTATTTT; CDR3: CASSSGLAGGPDTQYF
V: TRBV6-6; size: .; D: .; J: TRBJ2-1; DNA: TGTGCCAGCAGGGACCTGGGGGGGGCGGGGAATGAGCAGTTCTTC; CDR3: CASRDLGGAGNEQFF
V: TRBV2; size: .; D: .; J: TRBJ2-2; DNA: TGTGCCAGCCCTTCTGCCAACACCGGGGAGCTGTTTTTT; CDR3: CASPSANTGELFF
V: TRBV9; size: .; D: .; J: TRBJ2-7; DNA: TGTGCCAGCAGCGTAGGGGCAGGGGTTTTTAACGAGCAGTACTTC; CDR3: CASSVGAGVFNEQYF
V: TRBV5-6; size: .; D: TRBD1; J: TRBJ2-5; DNA: TGTGCCAGCAGCTCCAACCCCGGGACAGGGACCCAGTACTTC; CDR3: CASSSNPGTGTQYF
V: TRBV7-3; size: few; D: TRBD2; J: TRBJ2-1; DNA: TGTGCCAGCAGCGAGACTAGCGGATACAATGAGCAGTTCTTC; CDR3: CASSETSGYNEQFF
V: TRBV5-1; size: .; D: .; J: TRBJ1-1; DNA: TGCGCCAGCAGCGGGGGCGGGGGCCTCTCTGAAGCTTTCTTT; CDR3: CASSGGGGLSEAFF
V: TRBV4-3; size: .; D: .; J: TRBJ2-3; DNA: TGCGCCAGCAGCCAAGAACCCCCCTCCGGGGGACTTTCAGATACGCAGTATTTT; CDR3: CASSQEPPSGGLSDTQYF
V: TRBV25-1; size: .; D: .; J: TRBJ1-1; DNA: TGTGCCAGCAGTCCAAGAGGTGAAGCTTTCTTT; CDR3: CASSPRGEAFF
V: TRBV6-5; size: .; D: .; J: TRBJ1-2; DNA: TGTGCCAGCAGTTACTCGACCGGGGGCGTCTATGGCTACACCTTC; CDR3: CASSYSTGGVYGYTF
V: TRBV7-3; size: medium-sized; D: .; J: TRBJ2-1; DNA: TGTGCCAGCAGCTTCTCCGGGGACTACAATGAGCAGTTCTTC; CDR3: CASSFSGDYNEQFF
V: TRBV7-2; size: .; D: .; J: TRBJ2-7; DNA: TGTGCCAGCAGCTTAGCGGGGCTAGCCGCCGAGCAGTACTTC; CDR3: CASSLAGLAAEQYF
V: TRBV7-9; size: .; D: .; J: TRBJ1-1; DNA: TGTGCCAGCAGCTTAAAAGGGCCATATGAAGCTTTCTTT; CDR3: CASSLKGPYEAFF
V: TRBV7-9; size: .; D: .; J: TRBJ2-7; DNA: TGTGCCAGCAGCCCTACCTCCGCTGAGCAGTACTTC; CDR3: CASSPTSAEQYF
V: TRBV30; size: .; D: .; J: TRBJ2-7; DNA: TGTGCCTGGGGCAGAAACTCCTACGAGCAGTACTTC; CDR3: CAWGRNSYEQYF
V: TRBV6-6; size: .; D: .; J: TRBJ2-3; DNA: TGTGCCAGCAGTTTGGCCCCATCCGGCACAGATACGCAGTATTTT; CDR3: CASSLAPSGTDTQYF
V: TRBV2; size: once; D: .; J: TRBJ2-7; DNA: TGTGCCAGTAAGGTCGTCCCAGGGAGTGTGTACGAGCAGTACTTC; CDR3: CASKVVPGSVYEQYF
V: TRBV2; size: .; D: TRBD1; J: TRBJ1-2; DNA: TGTGCCAGCAGAGATGGACAGGTCTATGGCTACACCTTC; CDR3: CASRDGQVYGYTF
V: TRBV5-1; size: .; D: TRBD2; J: TRBJ2-3; DNA: TGCGCCAGCAGCTGGGGAGGGACTAGGGGCACAGATACGCAGTATTTT; CDR3: CASSWGGTRGTDTQYF
V: TRBV2; size: .; D: TRBD1; J: TRBJ1-2; DNA: TGTGCCAGCACTTCTCACTCACAGGGGGGCTATGGCTACACCTTC; CDR3: CASTSHSQGGYGYTF
V: TRBV6-5; size: once; D: .; J: TRBJ2-1; DNA: TGTGCCGCCGCTAAGAGCTCCTACAATGAGCAGTTCTTC; CDR3: CAAAKSSYNEQFF